Below, 28 T cell receptor beta chains from the same sample are listed, as sequenced in a study of cytomegalovirus exposure and HLA in healthy donors. Primers: 60 Vbeta forward and 13 Jbeta reverse. Sequencing was performed with immunoSEQ multiplex PCR; in TCRdb, only in-frame clones are kept and a portion is missing. The profile shows about 140,000 clones, more than 60% of them singletons. The sample consisted of PBMCs. Source of these receptors: a male donor in good health and CMV-seronegative.

The chain employs TRBV9 and TRBJ2-7, with D possibly TRBD1 on 5 matching bases. This CDR3 has 13 amino acids. Trimming took off 2 bases at V and 3 bases at J, with 9 bases between the two ends. Germline V gene lookup returns CDR1 SGDLS and CDR2 YYNGEE. CDR3 in amino acids: CASSVSRDYEQYF. The CDR3 DNA sequence: TGTGCCAGCAGCGTGAGCAGGGACTACGAGCAGTACTTC.

The rearrangement joins TRBV28 to TRBJ2-6, with TRBD1 as a possible D gene (6 bases). Germline CDR1 is MDHEN and CDR2 is SYDVKM. Trimming cost V 7 bases and J 1 base, with 8 bases left between them. There are 14 residues in the CDR3. This chain's CDR3 is CASTTGSGANVLTF. CDR3 in DNA: TGTGCCAGCACCACAGGGTCTGGGGCCAACGTCCTGACTTTC.

V usage is TRBV12-5 and J usage is TRBJ2-3; 11 bases map to TRBD2. Germline CDR1 LGHNT, CDR2 FRNRAP. The CDR3 loop spans 16 amino acids. Trimming cost V 3 bases and J 6 bases; bases outside gene matches: 8. In DNA form, the CDR3 reads TGTGCTAGTGGTTTAGGGGCTAGCGGGGGGCCCGATACGCAGTATTTT. Encoded protein: CASGLGASGGPDTQYF.

This rearrangement joins TRBV11-2 to TRBJ1-5; 11 bases map to TRBD1. V lost 1 base to trimming and J lost 0 bases; unmatched junction nucleotides: 2. This CDR3 has 17 residues. The germline CDR1 and CDR2 sequences are SGHAT and FQNNGV. DNA for the CDR3: TGTGCCAGCAGCTTAGGGGGGACAGGGGGTAGCAATCAGCCCCAGCATTTT. Amino acids: CASSLGGTGGSNQPQHF.

The chain carries TRBV28 and TRBJ1-6; possibly TRBD1 for D (5 bases). Germline values: CDR1 MDHEN, CDR2 SYDVKM. The CDR3 is 17 residues long. V lost 3 bases and J 0 bases, leaving 12 bases between the germline ends. CDR3 in DNA: TGTGCCAGCAGTTTTTTTCTAGACAGCTCCTATAATTCACCCCTCCACTTT. Its protein product is CASSFFLDSSYNSPLHF.

This clone was counted between two and nine times. Mismatch with germline at one junction end may stem from a read error. The chain joins TRBV6-5 to TRBJ1-2, with D perhaps matching TRBD1 (5 bases). Germline lookup yields CDR1 MNHEY and CDR2 SVGAGI. The length of the CDR3 is 15 residues. The CDR3 DNA reads as TGTGCCAGCACCCGACGGGACTCGATTTACTATGGCTACCCCTTC. Its translation: CASTRRDSIYYGYPF.

The rearrangement links TRBV9 to TRBJ2-7; D might be TRBD2 (6 bases). CDR3 length: 15 residues. The V gene's germline CDR1 is SGDLS and CDR2 YYNGEE. V lost 7 bases and J 2 bases, leaving 19 bases between the germline ends. The CDR3 DNA reads TGTGCCAGCGCCGGAGGGGCAGCTTTTCCCTACGAGCAGTACTTC. This sequence encodes CASAGGAAFPYEQYF. The full variable domain, in which reference TRBV9 and TRBJ2-7 provide the parts outside the CDR3, is DSGVTQTPKHLITATGQRVTLRCSPRSGDLSVYWYQQSLDQGLQFLIQYYNGEERAKGNILERFSAQQFPDLHSELNLSSLELGDSALYFCASAGGAAFPYEQYFGPGTRLTVT.

The chain recombines TRBV27 with TRBJ1-1; D unclear. V shed 3 bases and J shed 0 bases, with 11 bases lying between them. Germline-derived CDR1 and CDR2 are MNHEY and SMNVEV (reference sequence). The CDR3 is 15 amino acids. CDR3 in DNA: TGTGCCAGCAGTTTTACGGGATCCATGAACACTGAAGCTTTCTTT. This encodes CASSFTGSMNTEAFF.

This clone was counted once. The rearrangement links TRBV30 to TRBJ1-5; the match to TRBD1 covers 8 bases. The ends lost 4 bases at V and 6 bases at J; junction bases unmatched: 5. CDR3 length: 13 residues. Germline V CDR1 and CDR2: GTSNPN, SVGIG (reference sequence). In nucleotides, the CDR3 is TGTGCCTGGAAGGACAGGGAGGGTCAGCCCCAGCATTTT. Amino acids: CAWKDREGQPQHF.

The CDR3 DNA reads TGTGCCAGCAGCCCCCAGACTAGCACAGATACGCAGTATTTT. Translation gives CASSPQTSTDTQYF. This chain joins TRBV7-2 and TRBJ2-3, with D unresolved. V dropped 5 bases and J dropped 0 bases, with 9 bases sitting between them. The CDR3 covers 14 residues. The germline V gene encodes CDR1 SGHTA and CDR2 FQGNSA.

The chain couples TRBV5-5 to TRBJ1-5; D gene unclear. V was clipped by 4 bases and J by 9 bases, with 11 bases between them. The CDR3 runs 12 residues. Germline CDR1 SGHKS, CDR2 YYEKEE (reference sequence). The CDR3 region is CASSRAGGPQHF. CDR3 coding DNA: TGTGCCAGCAGCCGGGCGGGCGGGCCCCAGCATTTT.

This clone has just a few counts. V and J are TRBV7-9 and TRBJ2-1; possibly TRBD1 for D (6 bases). This CDR3 has 13 residues. V was cut by 5 bases and J by 14 bases, with 19 bases left in between. Germline CDR1 SEHNR, CDR2 FQNEAQ (reference sequence). This chain's CDR3 is CASSRPGDIGKFF. The CDR3 DNA follows: TGTGCCAGCAGCAGGCCAGGGGATATAGGGAAGTTCTTC.

This chain links TRBV7-3 with TRBJ2-3; 9 positions agree with TRBD2. The CDR3 totals 15 residues. With V trimmed by 4 bases and J by 6 bases, 8 bases remained unmatched. Looked up from germline, CDR1 is SGHTA and CDR2 is FQGTGA. As DNA, the CDR3 is TGTGCCAGCAGCTCGAATGATGGACTAGCGGATACGCAGTATTTT. It is translated as CASSSNDGLADTQYF.

This chain connects TRBV2 to TRBJ2-5; D is unclear. The J call may be incorrect, as the DNA end agrees better with TRBJ2-7. The CDR3 runs 14 residues. Germline V gene sequence: CDR1 SNHLY, CDR2 FYNNEI. Here the CDR3 reads CASKPTLSSYEQYF. CDR3 in DNA: TGTGCCAGCAAACCCACCTTAAGCTCCTACGAGCAGTACTTC.

Points on this clone: Other DNA sequences of this sample code for an identical CDR3. V usage is TRBV14 and J usage is TRBJ2-7, with 7 bases matching TRBD1. After removal of 5 bases from V and 2 bases from J, the junction contained 6 bases not matched to a gene. This CDR3 has 14 residues. Germline CDR1 is SGHDN and CDR2 is FVKESK. The CDR3 reads CASSYVGQAYEQYF. Here the CDR3 DNA reads TGTGCCAGCAGCTATGTCGGACAGGCCTACGAGCAGTACTTC.

The genes are TRBV27 and TRBJ1-1; 8 bases match TRBD1. The CDR3 extends over 15 amino acids. From germline, CDR1 is MNHEY and CDR2 SMNVEV (reference sequence). Unmatched junction bases numbered 7, after V lost 3 bases and J lost 4 bases. In nucleotides, the CDR3 is TGTGCCAGCAGTTTCGAGACAGGGGTGGGCACTGAAGCTTTCTTT. It is translated as CASSFETGVGTEAFF.

This clone has a single count. The rearrangement uses TRBV18 and TRBJ2-7, with TRBD2 identical over 7 bases. CDR3 size: 13 residues. CDR1 is KGHSH and CDR2 is LQKENI in the germline V gene. The junction had 3 bases not matched to a gene; V was cut back by 2 bases and J by 5 bases. The CDR3 bases are TGTGCCAGCTCACCAGGGGGGGGAAACGAGCAGTACTTC. It codes for CASSPGGGNEQYF.

There are a few counts of this clone. The V and J genes are TRBV30 and TRBJ1-5; the D gene is possibly TRBD1 (5 bases). The germline V and J ends were trimmed by 0 bases and 5 bases, with 8 bases remaining between them. This CDR3 has 13 amino acids. CDR1 and CDR2 (germline): GTSNPN, SVGIG (reference sequence). The CDR3 loop reads CAWSVQEDQPQHF. The DNA of the CDR3 is TGTGCCTGGAGTGTACAGGAAGATCAGCCCCAGCATTTT.

The chain links TRBV6-6 to TRBJ2-7; 9 nucleotides match TRBD1. Per germline, CDR1 MNHNY and CDR2 SVGAGI (reference sequence). The CDR3 length is 13 residues. The ends lost 8 bases at V and 6 bases at J; junction bases unmatched: 8. This CDR3 reads CASGWTGDCEQYF. CDR3 DNA: TGTGCCAGCGGTTGGACAGGGGATTGCGAGCAGTACTTC.

This chain uses TRBV9 with TRBJ2-1; 7 bases agree with TRBD2. With V trimmed by 3 bases and J by 6 bases, 9 bases remained unmatched. The CDR3 is 15 residues long. From germline, CDR1 is SGDLS and CDR2 YYNGEE. The CDR3 region has the DNA TGTGCCAGCAGCGCCAATGGGGAGGGGTTCAATGAGCAGTTCTTC. Protein product: CASSANGEGFNEQFF.

V is TRBV2 and J is TRBJ2-6; D possibly corresponds to TRBD1 (5 bases). Trimming pared 6 bases from V and 0 bases from J, leaving 12 bases between. CDR1 is SNHLY, CDR2 FYNNEI, per germline. The CDR3 sequence is 16 residues long. The CDR3 bases are TGTGCCAGCAGCCCCCAGGGTGGCTCTGGGGCCAACGTCCTGACTTTC. Its protein product is CASSPQGGSGANVLTF.

This clone was seen a few times. The CDR3 sequence is CASSLLNGDRGYTF. For the CDR3, the DNA is TGTGCCAGTAGTCTACTCAACGGGGATCGGGGCTACACCTTC. The chain carries TRBV19 and TRBJ1-2, with D uncertain. This CDR3 comprises 14 residues. Germline values: CDR1 LNHDA, CDR2 SQIVND (reference sequence). The V end was cut by 5 bases, the J end by 8 bases, with 18 bases between.

The V and J genes are TRBV5-4 and TRBJ1-1, with D perhaps TRBD1 (5 bases). The CDR3 runs 15 residues. Germline V gene lookup returns CDR1 SGHNT and CDR2 YYREEE (reference sequence). Trimming removed 4 bases at V and 1 base at J, with 14 bases between. The CDR3 spells CASSRIGHQNTEAFF. In DNA form, the CDR3 reads TGTGCCAGCAGCCGCATCGGACACCAGAACACTGAAGCTTTCTTT.

The chain recombines TRBV15 with TRBJ2-7; TRBD2 matches 8 bases. V shed 3 bases, J shed 3 bases, and the junction held 7 bases outside the gene matches. CDR1 is LNHNV, CDR2 YYDKDF, per germline (reference sequence). The CDR3 is 15 amino acids. The DNA of the CDR3 is TGTGCCACCAGCAGGCCGACTAGCGTTGGCTACGAGCAGTACTTC. Translating gives CATSRPTSVGYEQYF.

In its sample, this clone was seen a few times. In nucleotides, the CDR3 is TGTGCCAGCTCACCATCCGGGGACACCAACGAGCAGTACTTC. Protein: CASSPSGDTNEQYF. The rearrangement links TRBV18 to TRBJ2-7; D perhaps matches TRBD1 (6 bases). There are 14 residues in the CDR3. Germline V CDR1 and CDR2: KGHSH, LQKENI. V was trimmed by 2 bases and J by 5 bases, leaving 13 bases between them.

V is TRBV28 and J is TRBJ1-1, with D perhaps matching TRBD1 (5 bases). Trimming pared 2 bases from V and 0 bases from J, leaving 10 bases between. Germline V gene data show CDR1 as MDHEN and CDR2 as SYDVKM. The CDR3 is made up of 15 amino acids. CDR3 sequence: CASSLVRGMNTEAFF. The DNA for the CDR3 is TGTGCCAGCAGTTTAGTGCGGGGGATGAACACTGAAGCTTTCTTT.

This chain joins TRBV6-5 and TRBJ1-1; weak D call: TRBD1 (5 bases). The germline V and J ends were trimmed by 0 bases and 3 bases, with 14 bases remaining between them. The CDR3 loop spans 16 amino acids. Germline V lookup: CDR1 MNHEY, CDR2 SVGAGI. CDR3 sequence reads: CASSYSAGAADTEAFF. The CDR3 DNA reads as TGTGCCAGCAGTTACTCGGCTGGGGCGGCGGACACTGAAGCTTTCTTT.

The chain recombines TRBV6-6 with TRBJ2-3, with 11 bases matching TRBD2. Germline values: CDR1 MNHNY, CDR2 SVGAGI (reference sequence). With 8 bases clipped from V and 6 bases from J, the junction kept 4 bases outside the gene matches. CDR3 length: 13 residues. The CDR3 nucleotides read TGTGCCAGCTGTATAGCGGGGGGGGATACGCAGTATTTT. This translates into CASCIAGGDTQYF.